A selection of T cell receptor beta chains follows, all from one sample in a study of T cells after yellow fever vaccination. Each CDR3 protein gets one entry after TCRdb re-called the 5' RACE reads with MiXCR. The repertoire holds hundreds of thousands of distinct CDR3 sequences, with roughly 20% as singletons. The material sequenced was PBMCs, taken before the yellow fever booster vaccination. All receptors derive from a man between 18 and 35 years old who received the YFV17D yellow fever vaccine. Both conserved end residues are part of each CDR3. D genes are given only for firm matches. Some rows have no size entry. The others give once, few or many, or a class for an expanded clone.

CDR3 protein: CASSGQAGGPIDTQYF
CDR3 DNA: TGCGCCAGCAGCGGACAAGCGGGGGGGCCAATAGATACGCAGTATTTT
D gene: TRBD2
V gene: TRBV5-1
J gene: TRBJ2-3
clone size: .

CDR3 protein: CATSDSYTGELFF
CDR3 DNA: TGTGCCACCAGTGATTCGTACACCGGGGAGCTGTTTTTT
D gene: .
V gene: TRBV24-1
J gene: TRBJ2-2
clone size: few

CDR3 protein: CASSLGGGPYEQYF
CDR3 DNA: TGTGCCAGCAGCTTGGGCGGGGGACCCTACGAGCAGTACTTC
D gene: TRBD2
V gene: TRBV7-2
J gene: TRBJ2-7
clone size: .

CDR3 protein: CSARGPGDTEAFF
CDR3 DNA: TGCAGTGCTAGAGGCCCAGGGGACACTGAAGCTTTCTTT
D gene: .
V gene: TRBV20-1
J gene: TRBJ1-1
clone size: .

CDR3 protein: CASSLVLGSDKDTEAFF
CDR3 DNA: TGTGCCAGCAGCTTAGTTTTGGGGTCAGATAAGGACACTGAAGCTTTCTTT
D gene: .
V gene: TRBV7-2
J gene: TRBJ1-1
clone size: .

CDR3 protein: CASSLQGNYGYTF
CDR3 DNA: TGTGCCAGCAGCTTACAGGGGAACTATGGCTACACCTTC
D gene: TRBD1
V gene: TRBV5-1
J gene: TRBJ1-2
clone size: many

CDR3 protein: CATRPPGAMKNCFF
CDR3 DNA: .
D gene: .
V gene: TRBV10-1
J gene: TRBJ1-4
clone size: few

CDR3 protein: CASSVDGASGETQYF
CDR3 DNA: TGTGCCAGCAGCGTAGACGGAGCTTCAGGGGAGACCCAGTACTTC
D gene: .
V gene: TRBV9
J gene: TRBJ2-5
clone size: many

CDR3 protein: CSAREWGREGGEDF
CDR3 DNA: TGCAGTGCTAGAGAATGGGGCCGAGAAGGGGGCGAGGACTTC
D gene: TRBD1
V gene: TRBV20-1
J gene: TRBJ2-4
clone size: few

CDR3 protein: CASGEPKNIQYF
CDR3 DNA: TGTGCCAGCGGGGAACCAAAAAACATTCAGTACTTC
D gene: .
V gene: TRBV6-1
J gene: TRBJ2-4
clone size: .

CDR3 protein: CASSGLPSNTEAFF
CDR3 DNA: TGTGCCAGCAGCGGCTTACCTTCGAACACTGAAGCTTTCTTT
D gene: .
V gene: TRBV7-9
J gene: TRBJ1-1
clone size: .

CDR3 protein: CASSVAHDGLEKLFF
CDR3 DNA: TGTGCCAGCAGCGTAGCCCACGATGGATTGGAAAAACTGTTTTTT
D gene: .
V gene: TRBV9
J gene: TRBJ1-4
clone size: few

CDR3 protein: CASSFTGTSGGTDTQYF
CDR3 DNA: TGTGCCAGCAGCTTTACCGGGACTAGCGGGGGGACAGATACGCAGTATTTT
D gene: TRBD2
V gene: TRBV7-2
J gene: TRBJ2-3
clone size: once

CDR3 protein: CASSSRFGDRGTDTQYF
CDR3 DNA: TGTGCCAGCAGCTCCCGGTTCGGGGACAGGGGCACAGATACGCAGTATTTT
D gene: TRBD1
V gene: TRBV7-2
J gene: TRBJ2-3
clone size: few